The 22 T cell receptor beta chains given below trace back to one sample, sequenced in a study of T cells in Graves' hyperthyroidism and ophthalmopathy (dated by TCRdb to between 2018 and 2021). Libraries were built with multiplex PCR. This sample was sequenced with an Illumina HiSeq 2000. TCR beta CDR3 regions were amplified from RNA transcripts. A first-round RT-PCR of the TCR CDR3 used the HTBI primer set with the Qiagen OneStep RT-PCR kit. TCRdb handled the public reads itself, with Q25 trimming in fastp and clone calling in MiXCR, and kept productive beta chains. Each entry merges the rows of one CDR3 protein and shows their most common DNA and genes. The sample contains about 520,000 distinct CDR3 sequences, approximately 25% of them found a single time. About 11% of the sample is in the top ten clones. The sequencing sample was made of blood. These receptor sequences come from a woman younger than 45 with Graves' ophthalmopathy.

J is TRBJ1-3 and V is TRBV12-3 or TRBV12-4; perhaps TRBD1 as D (5 bases). This CDR3 has 15 residues. Trimming cost V 7 bases and J 7 bases, with 20 bases left between them. This CDR3 reads CASTRAATESNTIYF. CDR3 sequence (DNA): TGTGCCAGCACCCGAGCCGCGACAGAGTCTAACACCATATATTTT.

This clonotype was counted many times. J is TRBJ2-5 and V is TRBV19; 8 nucleotides line up with TRBD2. The CDR3 length is 15 residues. From germline, CDR1 is LNHDA and CDR2 SQIVND (reference sequence). The junction had 6 bases not matched to a gene; V was cut back by 6 bases and J by 0 bases. Written as DNA, the CDR3 is TGTGCCAGTAGCTCGACTAGCGAATACCAAGAGACCCAGTACTTC. Its translation: CASSSTSEYQETQYF.

In its sample, this clonotype was seen many times. This sequence joins TRBV19 and TRBJ1-2; D gene uncertain. V lost 2 bases to trimming and J lost 6 bases, with 7 bases between them. Germline lookup yields CDR1 LNHDA and CDR2 SQIVND (reference sequence). The CDR3 runs 12 residues. The DNA of the CDR3 is TGTGCCAGTAGTATATTCCCAGATGGCTACACCTTC. This codes for CASSIFPDGYTF.

J is TRBJ2-7 and V is TRBV20-1; 8 bases map to TRBD2. Germline-derived CDR1 and CDR2 are DFQATT and SNEGSKA (reference sequence). The CDR3 contains 14 residues. The trim removed 2 bases at V and 2 bases at J, leaving 5 bases unmatched. The CDR3 here is CSARPLAVPYEQYF. The CDR3 DNA reads TGCAGTGCTAGACCACTAGCGGTTCCCTACGAGCAGTACTTC.

This clonotype was counted a few times. This chain connects TRBV6-2 or TRBV6-3 to TRBJ2-6; 7 bases align to TRBD1. The CDR3 totals 18 residues. Germline lookup yields CDR1 MNHEY and CDR2 SVGEGT. J was trimmed by 2 bases and V by 0 bases; bases with no gene match: 7. CDR3 loop: CASSYSKNRGTGANVLTF. The CDR3 DNA reads as TGTGCCAGCAGTTACTCGAAGAACAGGGGTACTGGGGCCAACGTCCTGACTTTC.

This clonotype was counted ten times or more. J is TRBJ2-5 and V is TRBV29-1; D assignment may be TRBD1 or TRBD2 (6 bases each). The germline CDR1 and CDR2 sequences are SQVTM and ANQGSEA. Trimming took off 1 base at V and 5 bases at J, with 14 bases between the two ends. This CDR3 has 14 amino acids. CDR3 DNA: TGCAGCGTTGAAGCCGGGGGCTCTCGGGAGACCCAGTACTTC. This translates into CSVEAGGSRETQYF.

In this sample, this clonotype turned up a few times. The V and J genes are TRBV6-1 and TRBJ1-2; the match to TRBD1 covers 9 bases. CDR1 and CDR2 (germline): MNHNS, SASEGT. V lost 0 bases to trimming and J lost 4 bases; unmatched junction nucleotides: 9. CDR3 length: 17 residues. The CDR3 DNA reads TGTGCCAGCAGTGAAGCATACCCGGGACAGGGCTTCTATGGCTACACCTTC. It codes for CASSEAYPGQGFYGYTF.

On this clonotype itself: Given a much more abundant clone one base away, this may be a read error. This chain links TRBV6-5 with TRBJ2-5, with 10 nucleotides matching TRBD2. The CDR3 consists of 15 residues. V lost 2 bases, J lost 3 bases, and 3 bases stayed unmatched. The germline V gene has CDR1 MNHEY and CDR2 SVGAGI. CDR3 loop: CASSYGLAGEETQYF. DNA for the CDR3: TGTGCCAGCAGTTACGGGCTAGCGGGGGAAGAGACCCAGTACTTC.

This clonotype appeared many times. The chain uses TRBV6-5 and TRBJ1-2, with 10 bases lining up with TRBD1. The CDR3 totals 14 residues. J gave up 13 bases and V 5 bases, and 13 bases lay outside the gene matches. Germline CDR1 and CDR2: MNHEY and SVGAGI. The DNA of the CDR3 is TGTGCCAGCAGTCACAAGACAGGGGGCGCGGTCTTCACCTTC. Protein product: CASSHKTGGAVFTF.

Ten or more counts support this clonotype. The chain couples TRBV30 to TRBJ1-1; TRBD1 aligns across 8 bases. The V gene end was trimmed by 1 base and the J gene end by 2 bases; junction bases not matched to a gene: 6. Per the germline V gene, CDR1 is GTSNPN and CDR2 is SVGIG (reference sequence). The CDR3 is made up of 15 amino acids. CDR3 DNA sequence: TGTGCCTGGAGTGCAGGGGGCGCAGGAAACACTGAAGCTTTCTTT. Protein: CAWSAGGAGNTEAFF. Based on the CDR3 plus reference TRBV30 and TRBJ1-1, the full variable domain is SQTIHQWPATLVQPVGSPLSLECTVEGTSNPNLYWYRQAAGRGLQLLFYSVGIGQISSEVPQNLSASRPQDRQFILSSKKLLLSDSGFYLCAWSAGGAGNTEAFFGQGTRLTVV.

This clonotype was detected many times. V and J are TRBV6-5 and TRBJ2-3; D remains unclear. V lost 5 bases and J 4 bases, leaving 16 bases between the germline ends. Germline V lookup: CDR1 MNHEY, CDR2 SVGAGI. The CDR3 runs 15 residues. The CDR3 here is CASSPPGRFADTQYF. CDR3 in DNA: TGTGCCAGCAGTCCCCCAGGCCGGTTCGCAGATACGCAGTATTTT.

This clonotype was counted ten times or more. The chain couples TRBV30 to TRBJ1-1; no definite D call. CDR3 length: 12 amino acids. V dropped 0 bases and J dropped 5 bases, with 7 bases sitting between them. The germline CDR1 and CDR2 sequences are GTSNPN and SVGIG (reference sequence). In DNA form, the CDR3 reads TGTGCCTGGAGTGTACGCGGTACTGAAGCTTTCTTT. Its translation: CAWSVRGTEAFF.

This sequence joins TRBV10-3 and TRBJ1-5, with TRBD1 as a possible D gene (6 bases). Trimming took 3 bases from V and 1 from J, leaving 7 bases between them. Germline V lookup: CDR1 ENHRY, CDR2 SYGVKD. The CDR3 loop spans 14 amino acids. The DNA for the CDR3 is TGTGCCATCAGTGACAGGGGAAGCAATCAGCCCCAGCATTTT. Encoded protein: CAISDRGSNQPQHF.

This clonotype was recorded at least ten times. The chain couples TRBV4-1 to TRBJ1-2; no reliable D call. Germline V CDR1 and CDR2: MGHRA, YSYEKL. CDR3 length equals 15 residues. Between the trimmed V and J ends, which lost 1 base and 5 bases, there was a span of 14 bases. CDR3: CASSQVGQQWYGYTF. The CDR3 DNA follows: TGCGCCAGCAGCCAAGTGGGCCAACAGTGGTATGGCTACACCTTC.

This clonotype turned up a few times. The rearrangement links TRBV20-1 to TRBJ2-3; maybe TRBD2 (5 bases). Trimming left V 3 bases short and J 2 bases short, with 15 bases between. CDR1 is DFQATT and CDR2 is SNEGSKA in the germline V gene (reference sequence). This CDR3 has 15 residues. In DNA, the CDR3 is TGCAGTGCTAGCAGCGGCGGCAGTGACACAGATACGCAGTATTTT. Protein: CSASSGGSDTDTQYF.

The chain employs TRBV15 and TRBJ2-5, with 7 bases fitting TRBD1. Germline-derived CDR1 and CDR2 are LNHNV and YYDKDF (reference sequence). CDR3 length: 17 amino acids. Trimming at V came to 1 base and at J to 5 bases, leaving 13 bases not matched to a gene. CDR3 loop: CATSRGGQKVRGETQYF. The CDR3 DNA follows: TGTGCCACCAGCAGAGGGGGACAGAAGGTTCGTGGGGAGACCCAGTACTTC.

This chain connects TRBV3-1 to TRBJ2-2; 7 bases fit TRBD1. V trimming: 3 bases; J trimming: 6 bases; junction bases outside the gene matches: 7. CDR1 is LGHDT and CDR2 is YNNKEL in the germline V gene (reference sequence). The CDR3 has 15 residues. The CDR3 region has the DNA TGTGCCAGCAGCCACCAACAGGGGAGAGCCGGGGAGCTGTTTTTT. Translated: CASSHQQGRAGELFF.

This clonotype was seen ten or more times. This rearrangement joins TRBV6-2 or TRBV6-3 to TRBJ2-5; 14 positions agree with TRBD2. The junction had 6 bases not matched to a gene; V was cut back by 6 bases and J by 3 bases. The CDR3 covers 16 residues. Per germline, CDR1 MNHEY and CDR2 SVGEGT. The CDR3 protein is CASSMTTSGGEETQYF. CDR3 coding DNA: TGTGCCAGCAGCATGACGACTAGCGGGGGGGAAGAGACCCAGTACTTC.

This clonotype was seen many times. The chain carries TRBV24-1 and TRBJ2-5, with 7 positions matching TRBD1. The ends lost 5 bases at V and 0 bases at J; junction bases unmatched: 8. Germline-derived CDR1 and CDR2 are KGHDR and SFDVKD. This CDR3 is 16 amino acids long. This chain's CDR3 is CATSAVQGQNQETQYF. CDR3 in DNA: TGTGCCACCAGTGCCGTCCAGGGACAGAACCAAGAGACCCAGTACTTC.

This clonotype was recorded at least ten times. The gene calls are TRBV29-1 and TRBJ1-1; no definite D call. V dropped 1 base and J dropped 3 bases, with 3 bases sitting between them. Germline CDR1 is SQVTM and CDR2 is ANQGSEA. The CDR3 covers 11 residues. The CDR3 DNA follows: TGCAGCGTTGAAGGCGACACTGAAGCTTTCTTT. Amino acid sequence: CSVEGDTEAFF. The full variable domain, in which reference TRBV29-1 and TRBJ1-1 provide the parts outside the CDR3, is SAVISQKPSRDICQRGTSLTIQCQVDSQVTMMFWYRQQPGQSLTLIATANQGSEATYESGFVIDKFPISRPNLTFSTLTVSNMSPEDSSIYLCSVEGDTEAFFGQGTRLTVV.

In this sample, this clonotype turned up many times. The genes are TRBV6-5 and TRBJ2-5; TRBD2 agrees at 8 bases. CDR3 length: 17 residues. Per germline, CDR1 MNHEY and CDR2 SVGAGI. After removal of 6 bases from V and 4 bases from J, the junction contained 16 bases not matched to a gene. CDR3 nucleotides: TGTGCCAGCAGAAACTCAGGTCGAGCGGGGGTTGGAGAGACCCAGTACTTC. Translation gives CASRNSGRAGVGETQYF.

At least ten counts were recorded for this clonotype. The chain couples TRBV6-8 to TRBJ2-7, with D possibly TRBD2 on 6 matching bases. Germline V gives CDR1 MNHGY, CDR2 SAAAGT. This CDR3 comprises 14 residues. Trimming stripped 2 bases from V and 1 base from J, with 9 bases between. CDR3 protein: CASSYRGLSYEQYF. The CDR3 DNA follows: TGTGCCAGCAGTTACCGGGGACTTTCCTACGAGCAGTACTTC.